The 11 T cell receptor beta chains below were found in one sample sequenced in a study of T cell responses to AZD1222 COVID-19 vaccine. Clones were read by immunoSEQ multiplex PCR, and TCRdb kept only the in-frame ones, dropping some. The sample yields about 85,000 clones, roughly nine tenths seen once. The material sequenced was peripheral blood, taken on day 0 of AZD1222 vaccination. These receptors were collected from an adult in good health.

The chain couples TRBV11-2 to TRBJ1-1; 11 nucleotides align to TRBD1. The CDR3 runs to 16 residues. CDR1 and CDR2 (germline): SGHAT, FQNNGV. After removal of 5 bases from V and 4 bases from J, the junction contained 9 bases not matched to a gene. Written as DNA, the CDR3 is TGTGCCAGCAGCCCCAACTCCGGGACAGGGGGCACTGAAGCTTTCTTT. It specifies CASSPNSGTGGTEAFF. Using reference TRBV11-2 and TRBJ1-1 for the parts outside the CDR3, the full variable domain is EAGVAQSPRYKIIEKRQSVAFWCNPISGHATLYWYQQILGQGPKLLIQFQNNGVVDDSQLPKDRFSAERLKGVDSTLKIQPAKLEDSAVYLCASSPNSGTGGTEAFFGQGTRLTVV.

The rearrangement uses TRBV3-1 (or the pseudogene TRBV3-2) and TRBJ1-1, with unresolved D. Deletions cut 1 base from V and 0 bases from J, with 9 bases between. Germline assignment: CDR1 LGHDT and CDR2 YNNKEL (reference sequence). The CDR3 is 15 residues long. As DNA, the CDR3 is TGTGCCAGCAGCCAAGCAGTCCAGCTGAACACTGAAGCTTTCTTT. Translation: CASSQAVQLNTEAFF.

The chain couples TRBV19 to TRBJ1-3; D is unresolved. The germline V and J ends were trimmed by 3 bases and 2 bases, with 8 bases remaining between them. Germline CDR1 LNHDA, CDR2 SQIVND (reference sequence). The CDR3 is 14 amino acids. This chain's CDR3 is CASSMEGTGNTIYF. The CDR3 region has the DNA TGTGCCAGTAGTATGGAGGGTACTGGAAACACCATATATTTT.

The rearrangement uses TRBV11-2 and TRBJ2-7; weak D call: TRBD2 (6 bases). Per the germline V gene, CDR1 is SGHAT and CDR2 is FQNNGV. Trimming left V 6 bases short and J 4 bases short, with 16 bases between. The CDR3 loop spans 14 amino acids. For the CDR3, the DNA is TGTGCCAGCAGGCAAGGCCGGGAGACTTACGAGCAGTACTTC. Its protein product is CASRQGRETYEQYF.

This clone was observed a handful of times. The chain employs TRBV18 and TRBJ1-2; D remains unclear. Trimming cost V 4 bases and J 1 base, with 22 bases left between them. The germline gives CDR1 KGHSH, CDR2 LQKENI. There are 18 residues in the CDR3. The chain's CDR3 is CASSQVERSIAYNYGYTF. Written as DNA, the CDR3 is TGTGCCAGCTCACAGGTTGAACGGTCGATAGCATATAACTATGGCTACACCTTC. Supplemented by reference TRBV18 and TRBJ1-2, the full variable domain reads NAGVMQNPRHLVRRRGQEARLRCSPMKGHSHVYWYRQLPEEGLKFMVYLQKENIIDESGMPKERFSAEFPKEGPSILRIQQVVRGDSAAYFCASSQVERSIAYNYGYTFGSGTRLTVV.

The V call is TRBV3-1 (or the pseudogene TRBV3-2), the J call TRBJ2-3; 8 bases are shared with TRBD2. Per germline, CDR1 LGHDT and CDR2 YNNKEL (reference sequence). Losses at the gene ends were 2 bases for V and 6 bases for J; bases not matched to a gene: 4. This CDR3 spans 14 amino acids. CDR3 DNA sequence: TGTGCCAGCAGCCAAAGGGCTAGCGGGGATACGCAGTATTTT. It specifies CASSQRASGDTQYF.

The CDR3 sequence is CASGWDRGLRTF. The DNA of the CDR3 is TGTGCTAGTGGTTGGGACAGGGGGCTGCGTACCTTC. The chain employs TRBV12-5 and TRBJ1-2; TRBD1 aligns across 12 bases. Unmatched junction bases numbered 5, after V lost 4 bases and J lost 14 bases. CDR3 length: 12 amino acids. CDR1 and CDR2 (germline): LGHNT, FRNRAP. The variable domain in full, with the rest retrieved from reference TRBV12-5 and TRBJ1-2, is DARVTQTPRHKVTEMGQEVTMRCQPILGHNTVFWYRQTMMQGLELLAYFRNRAPLDDSGMPKDRFSAEMPDATLATLKIQPSEPRDSAVYFCASGWDRGLRTFGSGTRLTVV.

V and J are TRBV7-6 and TRBJ2-5; possibly TRBD2 for D (6 bases). Germline V gene sequence: CDR1 SGHVS, CDR2 FNYEAQ. V was clipped by 2 bases and J by 1 base, with 11 bases between them. The CDR3 sequence is 15 residues long. The CDR3 sequence is CASSLRFGGQETQYF. CDR3 in DNA: TGTGCCAGCAGCTTACGGTTCGGGGGCCAAGAGACCCAGTACTTC.

The gene calls are TRBV6-2 or TRBV6-3 and TRBJ2-6; 12 nucleotides match TRBD1. Per germline, CDR1 MNHEY and CDR2 SVGEGT. This CDR3 is built from 18 residues. The ends lost 2 bases at V and 2 bases at J; junction bases unmatched: 4. The CDR3 bases are TGTGCCAGCAGTTACGGGGGACAGGGGGCGCCTGGGGCCAACGTCCTGACTTTC. Protein sequence: CASSYGGQGAPGANVLTF.

This chain links TRBV7-9 with TRBJ2-2; tentatively, D is TRBD1 (5 bases). The CDR3 runs 13 residues. Looked up from germline, CDR1 is SEHNR and CDR2 is FQNEAQ (reference sequence). Trimming removed 6 bases from V and 7 bases from J, with 12 bases in between. The CDR3: CASSSQGIGELFF. CDR3 DNA sequence: TGTGCCAGCAGTTCTCAGGGTATCGGGGAGCTGTTTTTT.

This clone was observed once. The chain uses TRBV20-1 and TRBJ2-7; D is perhaps TRBD2 (5 bases). CDR1 is DFQATT, CDR2 SNEGSKA, per germline (reference sequence). The CDR3 runs 11 residues. Trimming left V 6 bases short and J 6 bases short, with 12 bases between. Written as DNA, the CDR3 is TGCAGTGCGGCGAGAGAGGGCGAGCAGTACTTC. Residues: CSAAREGEQYF.